This T cell receptor (beta chain) was obtained from a study of cytomegalovirus exposure and HLA in healthy donors. Germline lookup yields CDR1 SGHDT and CDR2 YYEEEE. The CDR3 runs 13 residues. With 5 bases removed from V and 3 bases from J, the gap between germline ends came to 11 bases. With regard to this clone: The antigen remains undetermined.

PCR used 60 Vbeta primers and 13 Jbeta primers. Libraries were prepared by immunoSEQ multiplex PCR; TCRdb keeps only in-frame clonotypes and omits some of them. Of over 150,000 clones in the sample, 65% to 80% were seen once. Study outcomes and limitations: Presence/absence analyses took donor sequencing depth as roughly uniform. According to an earlier analysis, most TCR beta V segments yielded productive rearrangements about 87% or about 30% of the time. From TCR beta sequences, most subjects' HLA-A and HLA-B alleles were reportedly predicted accurately. In a later analysis, across HLA loci, associated TCR counts were highest for DRB1, lowest for HLA-C.

This chain links TRBV5-6 with TRBJ1-2; D perhaps matches TRBD1 (6 bases). The sample consisted of PBMCs. This TCR derives from a woman in her forties or fifties in good health and CMV-seropositive. CDR3 protein: CASRMDRYYGYTF. The DNA for the CDR3 is TGTGCCAGCAGAATGGACAGATACTATGGCTACACCTTC.